This entry describes one T cell receptor (beta chain). The use of a sample-barcoded 5' primer and a J-beta primer mix characterized a second PCR of roughly 6 to 11 cycles. One entry per CDR3 protein, called by TCRdb with MiXCR from the 5' RACE reads. The sample has 700,000 to 950,000 distinct CDR3 sequences, 55% to 75% seen once. The CDR3 length is 18 residues. V lost 4 bases, J lost 1 base, and 8 bases stayed unmatched. In germline, CDR1 is LNHDA, CDR2 SQIVND (reference sequence). These data come from a study of blood T cells in healthy people across ages. Input material: blood. The sequence was collected from a man aged 25-40 years in good health. The chain employs TRBV19 and TRBJ2-6, with 9 bases that match TRBD1. The CDR3 protein is CASSKRTGALSGANVLTF. DNA for the CDR3: TGTGCCAGTAGTAAAAGGACAGGGGCCCTATCTGGGGCCAACGTCCTGACTTTC.